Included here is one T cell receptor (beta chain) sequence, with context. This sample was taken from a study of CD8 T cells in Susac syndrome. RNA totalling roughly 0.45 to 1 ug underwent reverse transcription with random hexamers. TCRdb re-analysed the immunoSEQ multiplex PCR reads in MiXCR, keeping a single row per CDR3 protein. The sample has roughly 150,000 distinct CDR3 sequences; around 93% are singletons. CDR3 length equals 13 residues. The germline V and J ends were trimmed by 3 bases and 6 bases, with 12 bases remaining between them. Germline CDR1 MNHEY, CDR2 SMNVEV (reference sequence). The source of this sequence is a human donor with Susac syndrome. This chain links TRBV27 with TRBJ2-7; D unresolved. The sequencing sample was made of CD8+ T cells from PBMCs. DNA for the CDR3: TGTGCCAGCAGTTTTAACCCGATGGGCGAGCAGTACTTC. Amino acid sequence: CASSFNPMGEQYF.